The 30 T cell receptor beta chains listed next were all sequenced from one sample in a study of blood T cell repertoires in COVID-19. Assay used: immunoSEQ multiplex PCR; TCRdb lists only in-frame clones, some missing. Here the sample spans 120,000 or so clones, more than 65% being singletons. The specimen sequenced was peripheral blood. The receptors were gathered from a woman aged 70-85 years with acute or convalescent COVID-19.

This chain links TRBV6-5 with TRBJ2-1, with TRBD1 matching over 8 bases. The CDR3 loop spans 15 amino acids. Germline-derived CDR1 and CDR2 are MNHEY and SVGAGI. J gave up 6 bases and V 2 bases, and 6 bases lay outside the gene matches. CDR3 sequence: CASSYEGRGPNEQFF. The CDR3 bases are TGTGCCAGCAGTTACGAGGGCAGGGGGCCCAATGAGCAGTTCTTC.

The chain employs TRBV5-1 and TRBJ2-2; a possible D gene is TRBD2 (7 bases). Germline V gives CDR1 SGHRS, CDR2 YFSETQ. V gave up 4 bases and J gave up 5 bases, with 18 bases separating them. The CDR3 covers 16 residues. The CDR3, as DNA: TGCGCCAGCAGCCCACTTTGGGGGGGCCATACCGGGGAGCTGTTTTTT. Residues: CASSPLWGGHTGELFF.

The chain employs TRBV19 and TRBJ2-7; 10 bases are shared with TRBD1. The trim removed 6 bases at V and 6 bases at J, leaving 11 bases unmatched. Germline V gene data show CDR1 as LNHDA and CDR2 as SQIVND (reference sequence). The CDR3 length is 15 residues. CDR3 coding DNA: TGTGCCAGTAGCGAATCCGGGACAGGGGTCGGCGAGCAGTACTTC. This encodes CASSESGTGVGEQYF.

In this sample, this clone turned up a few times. CDR3 sequence reads: CASSPGTSYEQYF. The CDR3 coding sequence is TGTGCCAGCTCACCAGGCACCTCCTACGAGCAGTACTTC. The genes are TRBV18 and TRBJ2-7; D ambiguous. CDR3 length equals 13 residues. The germline CDR1 and CDR2 sequences are KGHSH and LQKENI. V shed 2 bases and J shed 0 bases, with 5 bases lying between them.

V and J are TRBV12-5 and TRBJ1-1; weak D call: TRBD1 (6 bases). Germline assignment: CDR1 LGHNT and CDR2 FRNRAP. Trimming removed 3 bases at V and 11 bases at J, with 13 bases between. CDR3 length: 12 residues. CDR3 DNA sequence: TGTGCTAGTGGTTTCCAGGCAGGGGTGGCTTTCTTT. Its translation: CASGFQAGVAFF.

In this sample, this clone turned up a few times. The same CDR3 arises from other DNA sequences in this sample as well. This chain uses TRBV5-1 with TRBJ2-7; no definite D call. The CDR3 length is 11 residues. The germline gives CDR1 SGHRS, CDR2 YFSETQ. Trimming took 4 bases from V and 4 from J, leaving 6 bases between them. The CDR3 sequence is CASSPGYEQYF. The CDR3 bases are TGCGCCAGCAGCCCCGGTTACGAGCAGTACTTC.

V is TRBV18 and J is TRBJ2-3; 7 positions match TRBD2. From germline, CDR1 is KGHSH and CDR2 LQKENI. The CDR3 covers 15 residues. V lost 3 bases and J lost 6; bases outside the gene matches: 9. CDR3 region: CASSPGGRSRDTQYF. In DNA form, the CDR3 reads TGTGCCAGCTCACCGGGCGGGAGAAGCAGGGATACGCAGTATTTT. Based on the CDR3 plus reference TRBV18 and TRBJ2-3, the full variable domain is NAGVMQNPRHLVRRRGQEARLRCSPMKGHSHVYWYRQLPEEGLKFMVYLQKENIIDESGMPKERFSAEFPKEGPSILRIQQVVRGDSAAYFCASSPGGRSRDTQYFGPGTRLTVL.

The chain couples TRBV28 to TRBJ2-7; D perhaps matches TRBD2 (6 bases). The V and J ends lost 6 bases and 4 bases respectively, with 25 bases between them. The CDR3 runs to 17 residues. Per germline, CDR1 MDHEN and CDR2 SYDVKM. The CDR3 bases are TGTGCCAGCAGCCCTACCTGGGACTTCGAGGGTAGGTACGAGCAGTACTTC. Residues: CASSPTWDFEGRYEQYF.

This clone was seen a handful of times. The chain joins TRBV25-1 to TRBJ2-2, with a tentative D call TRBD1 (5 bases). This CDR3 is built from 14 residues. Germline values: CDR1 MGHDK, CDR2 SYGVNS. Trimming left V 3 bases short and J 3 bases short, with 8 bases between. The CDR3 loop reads CASSDRGHTGELFF. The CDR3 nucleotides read TGTGCCAGCAGTGATAGGGGCCACACCGGGGAGCTGTTTTTT. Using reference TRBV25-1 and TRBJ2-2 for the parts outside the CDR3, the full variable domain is EADIYQTPRYLVIGTGKKITLECSQTMGHDKMYWYQQDPGMELHLIHYSYGVNSTEKGDLSSESTVSRIRTEHFPLTLESARPSHTSQYLCASSDRGHTGELFFGEGSRLTVL.

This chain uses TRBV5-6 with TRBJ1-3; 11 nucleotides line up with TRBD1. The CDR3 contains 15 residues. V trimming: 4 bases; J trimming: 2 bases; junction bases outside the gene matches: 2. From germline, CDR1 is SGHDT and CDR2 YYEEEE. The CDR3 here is CASSPGQGAGNTIYF. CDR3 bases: TGTGCCAGCAGCCCGGGACAGGGGGCTGGAAACACCATATATTTT.

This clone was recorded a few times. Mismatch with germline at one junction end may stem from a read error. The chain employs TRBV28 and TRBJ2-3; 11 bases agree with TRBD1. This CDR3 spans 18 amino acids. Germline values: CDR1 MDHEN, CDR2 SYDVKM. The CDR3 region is CASIRGLGTGGGTDTQYF. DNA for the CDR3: TGTGCGAGCATCAGGGGTCTTGGGACAGGGGGGGGCACAGATACGCAGTATTTT. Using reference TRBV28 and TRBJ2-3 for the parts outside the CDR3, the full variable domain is DVKVTQSSRYLVKRTGEKVFLECVQDMDHENMFWYRQDPGLGLRLIYFSYDVKMKEKGDIPEGYSVSREKKERFSLILESASTNQTSMYLCASIRGLGTGGGTDTQYFGPGTRLTVL.

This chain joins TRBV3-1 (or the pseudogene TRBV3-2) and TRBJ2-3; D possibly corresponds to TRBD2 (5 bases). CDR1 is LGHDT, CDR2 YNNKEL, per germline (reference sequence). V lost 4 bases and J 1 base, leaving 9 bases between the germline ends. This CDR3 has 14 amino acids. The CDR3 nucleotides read TGTGCCAGCAGCCGAAGCGGCGGCACAGATACGCAGTATTTT. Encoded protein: CASSRSGGTDTQYF.

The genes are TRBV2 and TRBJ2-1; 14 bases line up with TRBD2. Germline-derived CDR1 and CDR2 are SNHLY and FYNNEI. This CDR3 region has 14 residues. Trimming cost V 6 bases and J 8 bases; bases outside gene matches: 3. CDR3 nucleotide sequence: TGTGCCAGCAGCGGGACTAGCGGGGGTGATGAGCAGTTCTTC. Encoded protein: CASSGTSGGDEQFF.

The CDR3, as DNA: TGTGCCAGCAGACTGGAACAGGGGAAAAGTAGATTGAAACTGTTTTTT. It yields the protein CASRLEQGKSRLKLFF. The chain is built from TRBV6-6 and TRBJ1-4, with 7 bases matching TRBD1. The ends lost 6 bases at V and 11 bases at J; junction bases unmatched: 18. This CDR3 is 16 amino acids long. Germline-derived CDR1 and CDR2 are MNHNY and SVGAGI (reference sequence).

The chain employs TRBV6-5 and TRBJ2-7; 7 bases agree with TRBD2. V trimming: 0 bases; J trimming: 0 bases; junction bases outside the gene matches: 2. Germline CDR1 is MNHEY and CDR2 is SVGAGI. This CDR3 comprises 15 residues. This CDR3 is CASSYSQRGSYEQYF. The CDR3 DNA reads TGTGCCAGCAGTTACTCCCAGCGGGGCTCCTACGAGCAGTACTTC.

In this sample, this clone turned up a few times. The CDR3 spells CASSLGQLSYEQYF. Here the CDR3 DNA reads TGTGCCAGCAGCTTAGGACAGTTATCCTACGAGCAGTACTTC. The V gene is TRBV7-2, the J gene TRBJ2-7; the D gene is possibly TRBD1 (5 bases). The ends were cut back, 1 base at V and 1 base at J, with 8 bases in the middle. Germline lookup yields CDR1 SGHTA and CDR2 FQGNSA. This CDR3 region has 14 residues.

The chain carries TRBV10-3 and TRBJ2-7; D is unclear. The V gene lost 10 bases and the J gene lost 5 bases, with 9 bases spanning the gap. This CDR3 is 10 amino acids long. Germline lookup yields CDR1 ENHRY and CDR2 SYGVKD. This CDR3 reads CATPLNEQYF. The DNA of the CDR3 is TGTGCCACCCCACTTAACGAGCAGTACTTC.

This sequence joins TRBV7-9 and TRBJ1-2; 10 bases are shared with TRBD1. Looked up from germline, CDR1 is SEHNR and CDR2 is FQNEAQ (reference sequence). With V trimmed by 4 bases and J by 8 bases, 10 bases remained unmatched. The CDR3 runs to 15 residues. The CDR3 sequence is CASSSAGTGETGYTF. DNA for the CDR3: TGTGCCAGCAGCTCCGCCGGGACAGGGGAAACGGGCTACACCTTC.

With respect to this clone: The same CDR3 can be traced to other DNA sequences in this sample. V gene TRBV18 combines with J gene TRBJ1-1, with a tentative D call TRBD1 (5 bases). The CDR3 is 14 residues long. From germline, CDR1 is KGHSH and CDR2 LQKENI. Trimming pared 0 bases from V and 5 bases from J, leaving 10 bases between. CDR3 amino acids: CASSPPAGRTEAFF. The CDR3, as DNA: TGTGCCAGCTCACCACCGGCAGGGCGGACTGAAGCTTTCTTT. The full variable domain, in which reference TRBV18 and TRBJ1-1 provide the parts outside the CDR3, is NAGVMQNPRHLVRRRGQEARLRCSPMKGHSHVYWYRQLPEEGLKFMVYLQKENIIDESGMPKERFSAEFPKEGPSILRIQQVVRGDSAAYFCASSPPAGRTEAFFGQGTRLTVV.

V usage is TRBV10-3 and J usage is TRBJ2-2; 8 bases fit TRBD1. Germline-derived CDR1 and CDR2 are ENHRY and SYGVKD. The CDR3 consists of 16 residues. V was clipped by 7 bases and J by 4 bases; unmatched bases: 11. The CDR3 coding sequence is TGTGCCATCACTAAAGGGACAGGCTCGAGCACCGGGGAGCTGTTTTTT. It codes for CAITKGTGSSTGELFF.

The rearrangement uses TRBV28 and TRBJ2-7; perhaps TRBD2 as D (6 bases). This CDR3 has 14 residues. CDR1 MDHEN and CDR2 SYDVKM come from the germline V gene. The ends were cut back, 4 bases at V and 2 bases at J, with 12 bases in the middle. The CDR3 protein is CASSSSDPPYEQYF. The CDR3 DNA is TGTGCCAGCAGTTCTAGCGACCCTCCCTACGAGCAGTACTTC.

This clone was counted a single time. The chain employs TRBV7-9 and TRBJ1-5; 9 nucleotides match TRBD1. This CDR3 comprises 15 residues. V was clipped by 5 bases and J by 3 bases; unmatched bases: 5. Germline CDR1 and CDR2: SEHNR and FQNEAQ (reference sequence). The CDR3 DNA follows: TGTGCCAGCAGCCTAGGGGACAGGGACAATCAGCCCCAGCATTTT. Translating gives CASSLGDRDNQPQHF.

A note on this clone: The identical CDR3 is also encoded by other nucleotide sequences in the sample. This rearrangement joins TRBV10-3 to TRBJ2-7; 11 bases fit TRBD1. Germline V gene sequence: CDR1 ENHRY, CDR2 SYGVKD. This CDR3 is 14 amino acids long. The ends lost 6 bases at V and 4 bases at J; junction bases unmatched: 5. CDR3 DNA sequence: TGTGCCATCAGCAGCGGACAGGGGGCTTACGAGCAGTACTTC. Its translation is CAISSGQGAYEQYF.

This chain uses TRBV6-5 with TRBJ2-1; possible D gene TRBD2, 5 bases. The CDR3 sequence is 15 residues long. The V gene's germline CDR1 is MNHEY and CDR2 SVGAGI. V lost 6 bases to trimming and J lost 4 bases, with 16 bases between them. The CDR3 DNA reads TGTGCCAGCAGCCGCCGCGGGCGGGCTTACAATGAGCAGTTCTTC. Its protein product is CASSRRGRAYNEQFF.

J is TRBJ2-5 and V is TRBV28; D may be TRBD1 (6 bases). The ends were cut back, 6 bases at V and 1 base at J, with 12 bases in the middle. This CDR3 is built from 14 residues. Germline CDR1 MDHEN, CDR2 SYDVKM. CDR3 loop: CASRPGQPQETQYF. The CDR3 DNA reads TGTGCCAGCAGACCAGGACAGCCCCAAGAGACCCAGTACTTC.

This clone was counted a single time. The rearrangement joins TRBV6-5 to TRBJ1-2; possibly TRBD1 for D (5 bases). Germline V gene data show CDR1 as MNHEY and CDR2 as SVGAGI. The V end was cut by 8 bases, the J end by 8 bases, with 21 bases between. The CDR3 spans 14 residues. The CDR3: CASGPGLPLSGYTF. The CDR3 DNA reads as TGTGCCAGCGGACCGGGACTGCCGCTATCCGGCTACACCTTC.

This CDR3 reads CASSMGGFGANVLTF. In nucleotides, the CDR3 is TGTGCCAGTAGTATGGGAGGTTTTGGGGCCAACGTCCTGACTTTC. The chain couples TRBV19 to TRBJ2-6, with a weak D call TRBD2 (6 bases). Trimming took off 3 bases at V and 3 bases at J, with 9 bases between the two ends. The CDR3 has 15 residues. Germline CDR1 LNHDA, CDR2 SQIVND (reference sequence).

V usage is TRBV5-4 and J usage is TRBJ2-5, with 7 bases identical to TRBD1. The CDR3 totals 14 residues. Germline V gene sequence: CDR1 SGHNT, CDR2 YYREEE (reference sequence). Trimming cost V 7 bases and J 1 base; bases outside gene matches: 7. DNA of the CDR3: TGTGCCAGCTCGAGACAGGGAGTCCAAGAGACCCAGTACTTC. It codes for CASSRQGVQETQYF. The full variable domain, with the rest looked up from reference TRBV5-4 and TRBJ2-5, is ETGVTQSPTHLIKTRGQQVTLRCSSQSGHNTVSWYQQALGQGPQFIFQYYREEENGRGNFPPRFSGLQFPNYSSELNVNALELDDSALYLCASSRQGVQETQYFGPGTRLLVL.

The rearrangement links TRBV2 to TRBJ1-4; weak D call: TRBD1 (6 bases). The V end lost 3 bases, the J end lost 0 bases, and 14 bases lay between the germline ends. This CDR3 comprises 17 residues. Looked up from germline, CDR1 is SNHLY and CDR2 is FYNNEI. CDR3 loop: CASSERGGPTTNEKLFF. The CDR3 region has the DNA TGTGCCAGCAGTGAGCGGGGGGGCCCAACAACTAATGAAAAACTGTTTTTT.

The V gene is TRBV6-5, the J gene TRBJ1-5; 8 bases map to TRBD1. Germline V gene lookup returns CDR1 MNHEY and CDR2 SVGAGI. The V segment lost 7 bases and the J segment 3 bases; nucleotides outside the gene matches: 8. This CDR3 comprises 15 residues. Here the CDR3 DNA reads TGTGCCAGCAAGACAGGACAGGGTGTCAATCAGCCCCAGCATTTT. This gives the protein CASKTGQGVNQPQHF.